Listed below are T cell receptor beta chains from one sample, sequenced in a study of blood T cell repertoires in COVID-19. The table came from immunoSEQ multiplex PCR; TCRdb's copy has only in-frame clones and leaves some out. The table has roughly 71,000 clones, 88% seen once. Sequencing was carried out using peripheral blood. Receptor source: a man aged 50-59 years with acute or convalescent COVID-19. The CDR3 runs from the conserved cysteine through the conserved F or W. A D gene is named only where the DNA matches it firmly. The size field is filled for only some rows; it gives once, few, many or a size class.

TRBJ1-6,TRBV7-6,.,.,CASSSNAAIQGLSPLHF,TGTGCCAGCAGCTCGAACGCGGCGATACAGGGTTTGTCACCCCTCCACTTT
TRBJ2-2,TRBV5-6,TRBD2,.,CASSLWVAGPNTGELFF,TGTGCCAGCAGCTTGTGGGTAGCGGGTCCGAACACCGGGGAGCTGTTTTTT
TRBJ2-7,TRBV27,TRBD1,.,CASSSLSGTGSGEQYF,TGTGCCAGCAGTTCGTTATCCGGGACAGGGTCCGGCGAGCAGTACTTC
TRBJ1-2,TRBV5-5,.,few,CASSLVVTGLGYGYTF,TGTGCCAGCAGCTTGGTGGTTACAGGGTTAGGCTATGGCTACACCTTC
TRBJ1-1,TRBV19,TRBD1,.,CASRQGASQVAFF,TGTGCCAGTAGACAGGGGGCGAGTCAAGTAGCTTTCTTT
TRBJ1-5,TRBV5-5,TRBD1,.,CASSTGQGVRPQHF,TGTGCCAGCAGCACAGGACAGGGGGTGAGGCCCCAGCATTTT
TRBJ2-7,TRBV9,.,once,CASSLGVAGEQYF,TGTGCCAGCAGCCTGGGAGTAGCAGGCGAGCAGTACTTC
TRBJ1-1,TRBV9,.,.,CASSVGWASEAFF,TGTGCCAGCAGCGTAGGATGGGCATCTGAAGCTTTCTTT
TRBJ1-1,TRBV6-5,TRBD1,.,CASSHWTGMGGTEAFF,TGTGCCAGCAGTCACTGGACAGGGATGGGAGGCACTGAAGCTTTCTTT
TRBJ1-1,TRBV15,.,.,CATSSTMNTEAFF,TGTGCCACCAGCAGTACAATGAACACTGAAGCTTTCTTT
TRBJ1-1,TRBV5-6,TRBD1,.,CASSLFQGGPNTEAFF,TGTGCCAGCAGCTTGTTTCAGGGGGGCCCTAACACTGAAGCTTTCTTT
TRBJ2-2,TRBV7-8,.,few,CASSSKQGGTGELFF,TGTGCCAGCAGCTCGAAACAGGGTGGAACCGGGGAGCTGTTTTTT
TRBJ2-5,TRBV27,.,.,CASSFGREETQYF,TGTGCCAGCAGTTTTGGCAGGGAAGAGACCCAGTACTTC
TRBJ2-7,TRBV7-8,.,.,CASSLALSQSNYEQYF,TGTGCCAGCAGCTTAGCGCTTTCACAGTCCAACTACGAGCAGTACTTC
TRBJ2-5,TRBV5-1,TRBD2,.,CASSGGRSGKTDQETQYF,TGCGCCAGCTCGGGGGGAAGGTCGGGGAAGACAGACCAAGAGACCCAGTACTTC
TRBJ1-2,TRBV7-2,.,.,CASREDTNYGYTF,TGTGCCAGCCGCGAGGACACAAACTATGGCTACACCTTC
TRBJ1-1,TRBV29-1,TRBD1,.,CSVGQGSYTEAFF,TGCAGCGTTGGACAGGGGTCGTACACTGAAGCTTTCTTT
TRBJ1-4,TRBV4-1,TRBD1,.,CASSQVRTGSGEKLFF,TGCGCCAGCAGCCAAGTCCGGACAGGGTCGGGTGAAAAACTGTTTTTT
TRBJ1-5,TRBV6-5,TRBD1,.,CASKETGGSNQPQHF,TGTGCCAGCAAAGAGACAGGGGGCAGTAATCAGCCCCAGCATTTT
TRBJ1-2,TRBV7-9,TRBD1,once,CASSPTGNYGYTF,TGTGCCAGCAGCCCGACAGGGAACTATGGCTACACCTTC
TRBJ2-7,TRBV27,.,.,CASSPTPGQLLF,TGTGCCAGCAGTCCGACGCCGGGACAACTCCTCTTC
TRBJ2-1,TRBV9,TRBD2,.,CASSVRLAGDSSYNEQFF,TGTGCCAGCAGCGTTAGACTAGCGGGGGATAGCTCCTACAATGAGCAGTTCTTC
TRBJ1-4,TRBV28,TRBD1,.,CASSLPGQINEKLFF,TGTGCCAGCAGCCTCCCGGGACAGATAAATGAAAAACTGTTTTTT
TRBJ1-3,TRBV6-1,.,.,CASSEFIVSGNTIYF,TGTGCCAGCAGTGAATTTATAGTCTCTGGAAACACCATATATTTT
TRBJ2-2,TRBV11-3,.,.,CASSLSLGASGELFF,TGTGCCAGCAGCTTAAGTCTGGGGGCGTCCGGGGAGCTGTTTTTT
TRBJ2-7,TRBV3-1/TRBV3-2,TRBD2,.,CASSPNTGGEQYF,TGTGCCAGCAGCCCTAACACGGGGGGCGAGCAGTACTTC
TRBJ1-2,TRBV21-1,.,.,CASSPGLNDGYTF,TGTGCCAGCAGCCCGGGGTTAAACGATGGCTACACCTTC
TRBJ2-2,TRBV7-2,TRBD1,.,CASSTRTGGRTGELFF,TGTGCCAGCAGCACCCGGACAGGGGGAAGAACCGGGGAGCTGTTTTTT
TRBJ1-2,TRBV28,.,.,CASRGGGSGYGYTF,TGTGCCAGCAGAGGGGGGGGCTCTGGGTATGGCTACACCTTC
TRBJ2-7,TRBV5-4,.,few,CASSLERIGEQYF,TGTGCCAGCAGCTTGGAGCGGATCGGGGAGCAGTACTTC
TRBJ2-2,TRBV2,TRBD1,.,CASRIRGQPNTGELFF,TGTGCCAGCAGGATTCGGGGACAGCCGAACACCGGGGAGCTGTTTTTT
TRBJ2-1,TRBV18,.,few,CASSPLPPSSYNEQFF,TGTGCCAGCTCACCACTACCGCCGAGTAGCTACAATGAGCAGTTCTTC
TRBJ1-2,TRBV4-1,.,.,CASSQPRTEGYTF,TGCGCCAGCAGCCAACCTAGGACAGAAGGCTACACCTTC
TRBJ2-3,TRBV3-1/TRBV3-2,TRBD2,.,CASSRGLAGATDTQYF,TGTGCCAGCAGCCGCGGACTAGCGGGAGCCACAGATACGCAGTATTTT
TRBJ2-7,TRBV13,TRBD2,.,CASSHGASGLTYEQYF,TGTGCCAGCAGCCATGGGGCTAGCGGATTAACCTACGAGCAGTACTTC
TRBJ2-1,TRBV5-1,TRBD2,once,CASSVTSGGAVEQFF,TGCGCCAGCAGCGTGACTAGCGGGGGGGCAGTTGAGCAGTTCTTC
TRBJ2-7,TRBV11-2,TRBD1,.,CASSFPGGTSYEQYF,TGTGCCAGCAGCTTTCCAGGGGGTACGTCCTACGAGCAGTACTTC
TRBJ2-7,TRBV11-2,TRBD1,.,CASSLGQGGLNEQYF,TGTGCCAGCAGCTTGGGACAGGGGGGTCTGAACGAGCAGTACTTC
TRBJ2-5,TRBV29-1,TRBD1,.,CSVARQGLGQETQYF,TGCAGCGTTGCTCGACAGGGGCTCGGGCAAGAGACCCAGTACTTC
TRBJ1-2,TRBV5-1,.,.,CASSSVGIYGYTF,TGCGCCAGCAGCTCGGTGGGCATCTATGGCTACACCTTC